Following are 26 T cell receptor beta chains from one sample sequenced in a study of blood T cell repertoires in COVID-19. The assay was immunoSEQ multiplex PCR, and TCRdb's table has in-frame clones only and misses some. The repertoire holds around 310,000 clones, with nearly 90% as singletons. Sequencing was done on a sample of peripheral blood. The receptors originated from a woman aged 40 to 49 with COVID-19, enrolled during active disease.

The rearrangement links TRBV18 to TRBJ2-7, with 8 positions matching TRBD1. The CDR3 spans 14 residues. Germline V CDR1 and CDR2: KGHSH, LQKENI. V shed 6 bases and J 5 bases; nucleotides not matched to a gene: 9. The CDR3 reads CASSLGQGGNEQYF. The CDR3 DNA is TGTGCCAGCTCCCTCGGACAGGGAGGCAACGAGCAGTACTTC.

CDR3 nucleotides: TGTGCCAGCAGCTTTACGACAGGGGGCGACTACGAGCAGTACTTC. It codes for CASSFTTGGDYEQYF. This rearrangement joins TRBV3-1 (or the pseudogene TRBV3-2) to TRBJ2-7; 10 positions match TRBD1. The germline V gene encodes CDR1 LGHDT and CDR2 YNNKEL (reference sequence). The CDR3 is 15 amino acids. V was pared by 5 bases and J by 3 bases, with 7 bases of the junction left unmatched.

V is TRBV18 and J is TRBJ1-3; 8 bases agree with TRBD1. CDR1 and CDR2 (germline): KGHSH, LQKENI. V trimming: 0 bases; J trimming: 4 bases; junction bases outside the gene matches: 5. CDR3 size: 16 residues. The CDR3 nucleotides are TGTGCCAGCTCACCACCCCAGGGGGCGCGGGGAAACACCATATATTTT. This gives the protein CASSPPQGARGNTIYF.

This chain connects TRBV7-9 to TRBJ2-7; TRBD2 might be the D (5 bases). The CDR3 consists of 15 residues. The V and J ends lost 5 bases and 1 base respectively, with 15 bases between them. Germline CDR1 is SEHNR and CDR2 is FQNEAQ (reference sequence). Here the CDR3 DNA reads TGTGCCAGCAGCCCTGGGGAGTACGGTTCCTACGAGCAGTACTTC. Residues: CASSPGEYGSYEQYF.

This clone appeared a single time. V usage is TRBV3-1 (or the pseudogene TRBV3-2) and J usage is TRBJ2-1, with 11 bases lining up with TRBD2. The CDR3 totals 17 residues. The J segment lost 9 bases and the V segment lost 2 bases, leaving 12 bases of the junction unmatched. The germline V gene has CDR1 LGHDT and CDR2 YNNKEL (reference sequence). CDR3 in DNA: TGTGCCAGCAGCCAACCCCTGACTAGCGGGGAAGCGGGTGAGCAGTTCTTC. This translates into CASSQPLTSGEAGEQFF.

The chain employs TRBV5-4 and TRBJ2-7; D might be TRBD2 (5 bases). V was shortened by 3 bases and J by 7 bases, with 14 bases between the two germline ends. The germline CDR1 and CDR2 sequences are SGHNT and YYREEE (reference sequence). The CDR3 runs 13 residues. CDR3: CASSSRLGVEQYF. The CDR3 nucleotides are TGTGCCAGCAGCTCCCGACTGGGAGTTGAGCAGTACTTC.

Of note for this clone: This specimen includes other DNA sequences encoding the same CDR3. The V gene is TRBV7-9, the J gene TRBJ1-5; D ambiguous. Germline CDR1 reads SEHNR; CDR2 reads FQNEAQ (reference sequence). The V gene lost 1 base and the J gene lost 0 bases, with 13 bases spanning the gap. This CDR3 has 17 residues. The CDR3 spells CASSLGAVDLSNQPQHF. The CDR3 nucleotides read TGTGCCAGCAGCTTAGGGGCCGTTGACCTTAGCAATCAGCCCCAGCATTTT.

In nucleotides, the CDR3 is TGTGCCAGCAGAATAGTGAACACTGAAGCTTTCTTT. This translates into CASRIVNTEAFF. This rearrangement joins TRBV28 to TRBJ1-1; D remains ambiguous. The CDR3 covers 12 residues. Trimming took off 6 bases at V and 0 bases at J, with 5 bases between the two ends. CDR1 and CDR2 (germline): MDHEN, SYDVKM.

This chain uses TRBV7-3 with TRBJ2-1; D perhaps matches TRBD1 (6 bases). The CDR3 length is 14 residues. V shed 3 bases and J shed 9 bases, with 15 bases lying between them. Germline CDR1 reads SGHTA; CDR2 reads FQGTGA. The CDR3 DNA is TGTGCCAGCAGCTTCCCAGGGGCGGCGAGTGAGCAGTTCTTC. This codes for CASSFPGAASEQFF.

The genes are TRBV2 and TRBJ1-5; D possibly corresponds to TRBD1 (5 bases). Germline V gives CDR1 SNHLY, CDR2 FYNNEI. The CDR3 length is 18 residues. The V gene lost 2 bases and the J gene lost 3 bases, with 20 bases spanning the gap. The CDR3 loop is CASSETPLRRANNQPQHF. The CDR3 DNA follows: TGTGCCAGCAGTGAAACCCCCCTGCGCAGGGCTAACAATCAGCCCCAGCATTTT.

This sequence joins TRBV27 and TRBJ1-1; D might be TRBD1 (6 bases). The CDR3 loop spans 14 amino acids. The germline V and J ends were trimmed by 3 bases and 4 bases, with 12 bases remaining between them. The germline CDR1 and CDR2 sequences are MNHEY and SMNVEV (reference sequence). The CDR3: CASSLPGHITEAFF. The CDR3 DNA reads as TGTGCCAGCAGTTTGCCGGGACATATCACTGAAGCTTTCTTT.

The V and J genes are TRBV5-6 and TRBJ2-2, with a possible D match to TRBD2 (5 bases). Germline values: CDR1 SGHDT, CDR2 YYEEEE. V was trimmed by 0 bases and J by 4 bases, leaving 10 bases between them. The CDR3 consists of 15 residues. Here the CDR3 DNA reads TGTGCCAGCAGCTTGGTGGCCAGCGGCACCGGGGAGCTGTTTTTT. This translates into CASSLVASGTGELFF.

The chain links TRBV5-1 to TRBJ2-7; 12 bases line up with TRBD1. Per germline, CDR1 SGHRS and CDR2 YFSETQ. The CDR3 sequence is 15 residues long. With V trimmed by 5 bases and J by 5 bases, 8 bases remained unmatched. CDR3 nucleotides: TGCGCCAGCAGACTAACCGGGACAGGGGGCAACGAGCAGTACTTC. This codes for CASRLTGTGGNEQYF.

CDR3 DNA sequence: TGTGCCAGCGGACAGGGAGGGCAGGTCACTGAAGCTTTCTTT. This sequence encodes CASGQGGQVTEAFF. This chain links TRBV5-4 with TRBJ1-1; 8 nucleotides align to TRBD1. This CDR3 is built from 14 residues. Germline V gene sequence: CDR1 SGHNT, CDR2 YYREEE (reference sequence). Trimming took 7 bases from V and 4 from J; bases not matched to a gene: 9.

The gene calls are TRBV7-9 and TRBJ1-5; D is undetermined. The CDR3 runs to 17 residues. Germline assignment: CDR1 SEHNR and CDR2 FQNEAQ (reference sequence). The ends were cut back, 0 bases at V and 0 bases at J, with 12 bases in the middle. In DNA, the CDR3 is TGTGCCAGCAGCTTAGCCCACCCAGGATATAGCAATCAGCCCCAGCATTTT. Encoded protein: CASSLAHPGYSNQPQHF.

In its sample, this clone was seen once. V and J are TRBV7-3 and TRBJ2-2, with D possibly TRBD2 on 5 matching bases. The germline V gene has CDR1 SGHTA and CDR2 FQGTGA. This CDR3 spans 14 amino acids. The V gene lost 8 bases and the J gene lost 1 base, with 11 bases spanning the gap. This CDR3 is CASGRGLNTGELFF. The DNA of the CDR3 is TGTGCCAGCGGTCGGGGTCTGAACACCGGGGAGCTGTTTTTT.

The chain joins TRBV13 to TRBJ2-7; TRBD2 aligns across 7 bases. CDR1 PRHDT and CDR2 FYEKMQ come from the germline V gene (reference sequence). Trimming at V came to 5 bases and at J to 4 bases, leaving 11 bases not matched to a gene. CDR3 length: 15 amino acids. The CDR3: CASSPRGRVLYEQYF. CDR3 nucleotide sequence: TGTGCCAGCAGCCCCCGTGGGAGGGTATTGTACGAGCAGTACTTC.

V usage is TRBV28 and J usage is TRBJ2-1; 7 bases map to TRBD2. The CDR3 contains 14 residues. With V trimmed by 6 bases and J by 6 bases, 8 bases remained unmatched. Germline V lookup: CDR1 MDHEN, CDR2 SYDVKM. The DNA for the CDR3 is TGTGCCAGCAGGGCTAGCGGAAGCACCAATGAGCAGTTCTTC. Protein product: CASRASGSTNEQFF.

The chain has TRBV9 and TRBJ2-2, with TRBD1 matching 10 bases. CDR3 length: 20 amino acids. The V segment lost 4 bases and the J segment 2 bases; nucleotides outside the gene matches: 17. From germline, CDR1 is SGDLS and CDR2 YYNGEE. The CDR3 sequence: CASSTPRGDRGPANTGELFF. The CDR3 nucleotides read TGTGCCAGCAGCACTCCCCGAGGGGACAGGGGACCTGCAAACACCGGGGAGCTGTTTTTT.

The chain is built from TRBV28 and TRBJ2-3; a possible D gene is TRBD2 (5 bases). Trimming shortened V by 6 bases and J by 4 bases, and 5 bases separated the two germline ends. Per germline, CDR1 MDHEN and CDR2 SYDVKM. This CDR3 region has 11 residues. In DNA, the CDR3 is TGTGCCAGCAGGAGGGCAGATACGCAGTATTTT. This encodes CASRRADTQYF.

This chain links TRBV7-9 with TRBJ2-5, with D tentatively TRBD2 (6 bases). CDR1 and CDR2 from the germline V gene are SEHNR and FQNEAQ (reference sequence). The CDR3 extends over 17 amino acids. V lost 5 bases, J lost 2 bases, and 21 bases lay in between. The CDR3 reads CASSPSLVGGKQETQYF. The CDR3 coding sequence is TGTGCCAGCAGCCCCTCCTTAGTTGGGGGGAAACAAGAGACCCAGTACTTC.

The chain links TRBV10-3 to TRBJ2-7, with 9 bases fitting TRBD1. This CDR3 has 14 residues. Germline CDR1 ENHRY, CDR2 SYGVKD. Trimming at V came to 7 bases and at J to 1 base, leaving 5 bases not matched to a gene. CDR3 coding DNA: TGTGCCATCACAGAGGGGACAGGGTCCTACGAGCAGTACTTC. Its protein product is CAITEGTGSYEQYF.

Comment on this clone: Germline and junction disagree at one end, which may indicate a read error. The chain links TRBV11-2 to TRBJ2-4; D call uncertain. This CDR3 is built from 13 residues. CDR1 is SGHAT and CDR2 is FQNNGV in the germline V gene. CDR3 DNA: TGTGCCAGCAGCCCCTCTCGGGTTACGACGATGAACTTC. This encodes CASSPSRVTTMNF.

The V and J genes are TRBV10-3 and TRBJ2-5; 10 positions match TRBD2. V was clipped by 3 bases and J by 3 bases; unmatched bases: 7. Per the germline V gene, CDR1 is ENHRY and CDR2 is SYGVKD. The CDR3 totals 16 residues. The CDR3 loop reads CAISDPSGGFKETQYF. The CDR3, as DNA: TGTGCCATCAGTGACCCTAGCGGGGGATTTAAAGAGACCCAGTACTTC.

The chain has TRBV30 and TRBJ1-2; D gene unclear. The CDR3 length is 13 residues. Germline CDR1 and CDR2: GTSNPN and SVGIG (reference sequence). V was pared by 0 bases and J by 7 bases, with 12 bases between. The CDR3 reads CAWSVPRGIGYTF. CDR3 DNA sequence: TGTGCCTGGAGTGTACCACGCGGAATTGGCTACACCTTC.

The J gene is TRBJ2-1, the V gene TRBV4-1, with 8 bases lining up with TRBD1. The CDR3 is made up of 14 amino acids. Germline V gene sequence: CDR1 MGHRA, CDR2 YSYEKL. Losses at the gene ends were 4 bases for V and 8 bases for J; bases not matched to a gene: 7. The CDR3 loop is CASSPATGVYEQFF. CDR3 in DNA: TGCGCCAGCAGCCCCGCGACAGGGGTGTATGAGCAGTTCTTC.